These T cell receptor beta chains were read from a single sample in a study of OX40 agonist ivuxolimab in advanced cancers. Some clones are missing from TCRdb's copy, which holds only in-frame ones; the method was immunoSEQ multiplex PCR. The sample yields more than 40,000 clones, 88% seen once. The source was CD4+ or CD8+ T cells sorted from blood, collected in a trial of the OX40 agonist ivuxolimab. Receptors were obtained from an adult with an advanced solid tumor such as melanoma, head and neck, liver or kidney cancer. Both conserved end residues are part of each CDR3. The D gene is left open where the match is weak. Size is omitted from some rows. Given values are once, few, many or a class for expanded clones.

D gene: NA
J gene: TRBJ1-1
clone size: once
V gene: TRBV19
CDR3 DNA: TGTGCCAGTAGGCACAGGGCCATGAACACTGAAGCTTTCTTT
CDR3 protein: CASRHRAMNTEAFF

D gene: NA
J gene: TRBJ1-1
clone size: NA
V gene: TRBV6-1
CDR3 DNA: TGTGCCAGCATCCGGGAAGAAGCTTTCTTT
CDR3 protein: CASIREEAFF

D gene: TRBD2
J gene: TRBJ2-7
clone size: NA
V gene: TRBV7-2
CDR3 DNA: TGTGCCAGCAGGGAGGCTAGCGGGTCCACCTACGAGCAGTACTTC
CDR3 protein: CASREASGSTYEQYF

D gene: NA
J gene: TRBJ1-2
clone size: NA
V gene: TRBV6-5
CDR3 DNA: TGTGCCAGCAGGAGCTCAGGGTTCGATGGCTACACCTTC
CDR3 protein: CASRSSGFDGYTF

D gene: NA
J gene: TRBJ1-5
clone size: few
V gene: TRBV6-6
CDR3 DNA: TGTGCCAGCAGGCCAACAGGGTTAGGAAATCAGCCCCAGCATTTT
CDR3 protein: CASRPTGLGNQPQHF

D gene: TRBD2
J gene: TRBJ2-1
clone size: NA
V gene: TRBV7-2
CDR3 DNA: TGTGCCAGCAGCTTAGGTCTAGCGGCCACTAGTGAGCAGTTCTTC
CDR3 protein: CASSLGLAATSEQFF

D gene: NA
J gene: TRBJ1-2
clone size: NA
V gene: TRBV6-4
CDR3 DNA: TGTGCCAGCGCGGGAGGGGGTATGGACAGCAGCTATGGCTACACCTTC
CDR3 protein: CASAGGGMDSSYGYTF

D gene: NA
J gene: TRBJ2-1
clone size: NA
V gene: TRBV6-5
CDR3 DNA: TGTGCCAGCAGTTACTCTTCAGGGAGGCCCTACAATGAGCAGTTCTTC
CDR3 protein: CASSYSSGRPYNEQFF

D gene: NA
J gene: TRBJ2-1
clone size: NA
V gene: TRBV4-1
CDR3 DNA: TGCGCCAGCAGCCAAGACCGAGACACATTGAATGAGCAGTTCTTC
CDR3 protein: CASSQDRDTLNEQFF

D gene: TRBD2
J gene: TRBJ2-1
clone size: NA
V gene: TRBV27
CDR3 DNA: TGTGCCAGCAGTTTATCGCTAGCGGAACTCTACAATGAGCAGTTCTTC
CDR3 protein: CASSLSLAELYNEQFF

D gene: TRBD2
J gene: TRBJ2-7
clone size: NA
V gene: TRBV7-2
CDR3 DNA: TGTGCCAGCAGCTCACCGAGCGGGTTAGCGGGAGGCCGATACGAGCAGTACTTC
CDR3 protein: CASSSPSGLAGGRYEQYF

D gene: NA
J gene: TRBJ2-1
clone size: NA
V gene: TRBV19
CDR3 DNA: TGTGCCAGTAGTATAAGGTCCAGTGCAGGGTACTCATCCAATGAGCAGTTCTTC
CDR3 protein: CASSIRSSAGYSSNEQFF

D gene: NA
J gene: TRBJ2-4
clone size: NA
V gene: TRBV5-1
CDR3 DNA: TGCGCCAGCAGCTTGGAGGCGAATGCCAAAAACATTCAGTACTTC
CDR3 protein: CASSLEANAKNIQYF

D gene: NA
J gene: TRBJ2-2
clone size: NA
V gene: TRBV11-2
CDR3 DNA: TGTGCCAGCAGTTCACAGAACACCGGGGAGCTGTTTTTT
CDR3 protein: CASSSQNTGELFF

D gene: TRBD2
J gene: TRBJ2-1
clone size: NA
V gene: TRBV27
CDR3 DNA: TGTGCCAGCAGTTTATCTAGCGGGGGGCCCTACAATGAGCAGTTCTTC
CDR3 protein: CASSLSSGGPYNEQFF

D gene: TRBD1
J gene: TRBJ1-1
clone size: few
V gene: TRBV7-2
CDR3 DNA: TGTGCCAGCAGACCACAGGGGCGGCTAGGAGCTTTCTTT
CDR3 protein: CASRPQGRLGAFF

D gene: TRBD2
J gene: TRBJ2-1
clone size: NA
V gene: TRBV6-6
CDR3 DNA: TGTGCCAGCAGTTCACCTAGCGGAAACTACAATGAGCAGTTCTTC
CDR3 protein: CASSSPSGNYNEQFF

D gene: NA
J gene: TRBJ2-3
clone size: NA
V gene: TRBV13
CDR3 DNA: TGTGCCAGCAGCTTGGCGAGGGGGACCACAGATACGCAGTATTTT
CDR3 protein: CASSLARGTTDTQYF

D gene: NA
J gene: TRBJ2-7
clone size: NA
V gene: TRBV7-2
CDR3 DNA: TGTGCCAGCAGCTTAGTCGAGGGGGGCTCTGAGCAGTACTTC
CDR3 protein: CASSLVEGGSEQYF

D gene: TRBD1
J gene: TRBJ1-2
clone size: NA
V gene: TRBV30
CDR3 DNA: TGTGCCTGGAGGAAACAGGGGCATGACTATGGCTACACCTTC
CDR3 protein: CAWRKQGHDYGYTF

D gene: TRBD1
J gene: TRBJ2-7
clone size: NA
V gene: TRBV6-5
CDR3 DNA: TGTGCCAGCAGTTACCGGACAGGGAAACCCTACGAGCAGTACTTC
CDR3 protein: CASSYRTGKPYEQYF

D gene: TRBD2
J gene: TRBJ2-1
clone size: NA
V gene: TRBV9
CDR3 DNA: TGTGCCAGCACCCCCGGGGGAGCGGGATATCTTGAGCAGTTCTTC
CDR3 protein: CASTPGGAGYLEQFF

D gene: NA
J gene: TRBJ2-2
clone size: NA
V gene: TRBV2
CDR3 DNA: TGTGCCAGCAGCCAACAGGACACCGGGGAGCTGTTTTTT
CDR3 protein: CASSQQDTGELFF

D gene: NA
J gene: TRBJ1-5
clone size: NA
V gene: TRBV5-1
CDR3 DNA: TGCGCCAGCAGCTGGGGACCTAATCAGCCCCAGCATTTT
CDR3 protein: CASSWGPNQPQHF

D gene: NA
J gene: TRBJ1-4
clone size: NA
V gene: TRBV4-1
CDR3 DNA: TGCGCCAGCCTGGAACGAAAACCCAGAGTGGGTGAAAAACTGTTTTTT
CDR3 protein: CASLERKPRVGEKLFF

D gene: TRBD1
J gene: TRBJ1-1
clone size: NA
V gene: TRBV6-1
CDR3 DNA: TGTGCCAGCAACCCGGGACAGGGCGGGACTGAAGCTTTCTTT
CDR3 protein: CASNPGQGGTEAFF

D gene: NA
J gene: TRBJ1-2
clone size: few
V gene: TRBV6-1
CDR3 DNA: TGTGCCAGCAGGGAAAGTTCTAACTATGGCTACACCTTC
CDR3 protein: CASRESSNYGYTF

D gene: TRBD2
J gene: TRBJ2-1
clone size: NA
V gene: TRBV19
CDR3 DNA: TGTGCCAGTACTACGTCTGGGGGGAGGGCCAGTTTCGACAATGAGCAGTTCTTC
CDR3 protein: CASTTSGGRASFDNEQFF

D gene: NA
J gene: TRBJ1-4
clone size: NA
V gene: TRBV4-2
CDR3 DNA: TGTGCCAGCAGCCAAGATAAATCCCCAGGGGTTGCAACTAATGAAAAACTGTTTTTT
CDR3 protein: CASSQDKSPGVATNEKLFF

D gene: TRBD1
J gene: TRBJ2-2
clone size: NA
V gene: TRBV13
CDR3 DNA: TGTGCCAGCAGCTCGCGGACAGGGAGCACCGGGGAGCTGTTTTTT
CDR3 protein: CASSSRTGSTGELFF

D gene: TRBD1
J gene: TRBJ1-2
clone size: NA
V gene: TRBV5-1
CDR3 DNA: TGCGCCAGCAGCTCGTACAGGGGGCAGGATGGCTACACCTTC
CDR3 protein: CASSSYRGQDGYTF

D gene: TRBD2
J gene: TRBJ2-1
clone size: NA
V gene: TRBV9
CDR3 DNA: TGTGCCAGCAGCGTTAGCGGGGGCAACAATGAGCAGTTCTTC
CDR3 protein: CASSVSGGNNEQFF

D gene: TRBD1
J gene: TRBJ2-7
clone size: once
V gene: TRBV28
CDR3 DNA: TGTGCCAGCAGTACCCCCCGGACAGGGGACTCGGATGAGCAGTACTTC
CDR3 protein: CASSTPRTGDSDEQYF

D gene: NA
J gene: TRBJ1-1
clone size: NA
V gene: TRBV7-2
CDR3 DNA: TGTGCCAGCAGCAGCCAGGGACTTGAAGCTTTCTTT
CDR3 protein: CASSSQGLEAFF

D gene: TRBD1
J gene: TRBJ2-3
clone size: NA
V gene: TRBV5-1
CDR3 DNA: TGCGCCAGCAGCCGGGGACAGGGAACAGATACGCAGTATTTT
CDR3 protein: CASSRGQGTDTQYF

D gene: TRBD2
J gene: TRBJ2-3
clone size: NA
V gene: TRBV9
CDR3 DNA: TGTGCCAGCAGCGCGGGACTAGCGGGAGGCTCCCTACATCCATATACGCAGTATTTT
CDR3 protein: CASSAGLAGGSLHPYTQYF

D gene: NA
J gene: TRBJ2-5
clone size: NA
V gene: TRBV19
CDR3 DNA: TGTGCCAGTAGTACGGTCGGGTCGTGGGAGACCCAGTACTTC
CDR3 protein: CASSTVGSWETQYF

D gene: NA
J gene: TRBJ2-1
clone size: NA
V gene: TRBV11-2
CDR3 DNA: TGTGCCAGCAGGGAGGGGGGCGCAAGCTACAATGAGCAGTTCTTC
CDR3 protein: CASREGGASYNEQFF

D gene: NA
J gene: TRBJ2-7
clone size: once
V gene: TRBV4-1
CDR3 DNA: TGCGCCAGCAGACGGGGGGAGGGGGTCTCCTACGAGCAGTACTTC
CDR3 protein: CASRRGEGVSYEQYF

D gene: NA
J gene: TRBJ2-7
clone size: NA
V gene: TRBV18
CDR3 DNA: TGTGCCAGCTCACCACAAGTGCAGTTACCACCCTACGAGCAGTACTTC
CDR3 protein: CASSPQVQLPPYEQYF

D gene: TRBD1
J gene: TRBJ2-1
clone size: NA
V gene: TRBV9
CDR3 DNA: TGTGCCAGCAGCGTAGCCGGGACAGGGGCCAGTGAGCAGTTCTTC
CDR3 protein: CASSVAGTGASEQFF

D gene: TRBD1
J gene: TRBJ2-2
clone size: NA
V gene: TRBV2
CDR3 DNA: TGTGCCAGCAAACAGGGGCCCTACGCGAACACCGGGGAGCTGTTTTTT
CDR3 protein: CASKQGPYANTGELFF

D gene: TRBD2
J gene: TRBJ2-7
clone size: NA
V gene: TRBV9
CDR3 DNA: TGTGCCAGCAGCGCTTCCGGGACTAGCGGGTTCGGCTACGAGCAGTACTTC
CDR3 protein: CASSASGTSGFGYEQYF

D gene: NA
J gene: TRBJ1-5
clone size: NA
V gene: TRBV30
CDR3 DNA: TGTGCCTGGAGTGTTCCGGCGGGTAGCAATCAGCCCCAGCATTTT
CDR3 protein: CAWSVPAGSNQPQHF

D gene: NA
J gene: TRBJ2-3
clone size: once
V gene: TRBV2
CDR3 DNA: TGTGCCAGCAGTGAGGGGATACTAGTTCGCACAGATACGCAGTATTTT
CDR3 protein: CASSEGILVRTDTQYF

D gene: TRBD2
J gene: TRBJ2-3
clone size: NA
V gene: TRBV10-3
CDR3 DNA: TGTGCCATCAGTGAGACTAGCTGGGCTAGCGGGGGGGCCCCTAGCACAGATACGCAGTATTTT
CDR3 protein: CAISETSWASGGAPSTDTQYF

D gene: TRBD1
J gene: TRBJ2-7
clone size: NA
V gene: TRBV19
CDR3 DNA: TGTGCCAGTACTGCCGGGACAGGGACCTACGAGCAGTACTTC
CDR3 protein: CASTAGTGTYEQYF

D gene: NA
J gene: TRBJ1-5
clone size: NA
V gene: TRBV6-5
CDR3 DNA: TGTGCCACCGGGGTCAATCAGCCCCAGCATTTT
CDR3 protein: CATGVNQPQHF

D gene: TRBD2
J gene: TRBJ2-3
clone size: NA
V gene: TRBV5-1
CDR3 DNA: TGCGCCAGCAGCCCGACTAGCGGAAGCGATACGCAGTATTTT
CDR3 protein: CASSPTSGSDTQYF

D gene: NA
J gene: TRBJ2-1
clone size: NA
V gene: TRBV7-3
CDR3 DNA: TGTGCCAGCAGCCTCCCCCCGCGGAATGAGCAGTTCTTC
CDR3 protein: CASSLPPRNEQFF

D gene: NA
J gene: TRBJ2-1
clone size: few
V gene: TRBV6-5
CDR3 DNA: TGTGCCAGCAGTCAAGGGCCGTCAGGGCGGGATGAGCAGTTCTTC
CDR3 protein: CASSQGPSGRDEQFF

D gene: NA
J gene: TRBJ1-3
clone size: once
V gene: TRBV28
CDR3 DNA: TGTGCCAGCAGTTTGGGTACACTTCTCTCTGGAAACACCATATATTTT
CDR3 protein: CASSLGTLLSGNTIYF

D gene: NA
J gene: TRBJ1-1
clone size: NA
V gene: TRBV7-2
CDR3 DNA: TGTGCCAGCAGCTTTGGACGGAACACTGAAGCTTTCTTT
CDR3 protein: CASSFGRNTEAFF

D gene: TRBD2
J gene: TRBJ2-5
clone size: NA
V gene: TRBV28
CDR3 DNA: TGTGCCAGCAGTTTTGAGGCGGGGGGAAGAGAGACCCAGTACTTC
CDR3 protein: CASSFEAGGRETQYF